The TCR beta chain under discussion was sequenced for a study of identical twins' blood T cells. Only a few counts were recorded for this clonotype. Each TCR cDNA library carried sample-specific barcodes on both ends. TCRdb reprocessed the 5' RACE reads with MiXCR, giving one entry per CDR3 protein. The profile covers a few hundred thousand distinct CDR3 sequences, with 28% appearing a single time and about 6.1% taken by the ten largest. This CDR3 contains 14 residues. CDR1 is SGHVS, CDR2 FNYEAQ, per germline. Trimming cost V 5 bases and J 7 bases, with 18 bases left between them. This receptor was taken from a woman aged 18 to 50 in good health. This chain links TRBV7-6 with TRBJ2-7; D gene uncertain. Material for sequencing was PBMCs. The CDR3 sequence is CASSPGPNLREQYF. The CDR3 DNA is TGTGCCAGCAGCCCCGGACCGAATCTTCGGGAGCAGTACTTC.